A single sample is the source of the 21 T cell receptor beta chains below, sequenced in a study of human T cells and chemical hapten exposure. TCRdb passed the RACE reads through MiXCR, listing each CDR3 protein once. The sample holds 84,000 or so distinct CDR3 sequences, over 6.5% seen once. Specified time point: pre-sensitization, week 0. Stated treatment: therapeutic diphenylcyclopropenone sensitization with weekly scalp DPC. The specimen comprised whole blood, sampled in connection with sensitization to the hapten diphenylcyclopropenone (DPC). Receptors originate from a man between 35 and 55 years old with alopecia areata. Some clones in this sample may be carry-over from other donors' samples.

In its sample, this clonotype was seen many times. This chain connects TRBV27 to TRBJ1-1; D call uncertain. The V gene lost 3 bases and the J gene lost 1 base, with 9 bases spanning the gap. CDR1 MNHEY and CDR2 SMNVEV come from the germline V gene (reference sequence). CDR3 size: 14 residues. For the CDR3, the DNA is TGTGCCAGCAGTTTTTACGGAGGGAACACTGAAGCTTTCTTT. Protein sequence: CASSFYGGNTEAFF.

This clonotype was seen many times. The chain combines TRBV10-3 with TRBJ1-5; D gene ambiguous. Germline V lookup: CDR1 ENHRY, CDR2 SYGVKD. V shed 3 bases and J shed 0 bases, with 6 bases lying between them. This CDR3 spans 14 amino acids. CDR3 sequence reads: CAISEQISNQPQHF. The DNA for the CDR3 is TGTGCCATCAGTGAACAGATTAGCAATCAGCCCCAGCATTTT.

This clonotype was detected a few times. V usage is TRBV19 and J usage is TRBJ2-5; a weak D match, TRBD1 (6 bases). The CDR3 totals 16 residues. Germline values: CDR1 LNHDA, CDR2 SQIVND (reference sequence). Trimming pared 7 bases from V and 2 bases from J, leaving 20 bases between. CDR3 nucleotide sequence: TGTGCCAGTACACAAGACAGGCTGGCCGGGCAAGAGACCCAGTACTTC. Its protein product is CASTQDRLAGQETQYF.

This clonotype was counted at least ten times. The chain combines TRBV5-6 with TRBJ2-3; 12 nucleotides line up with TRBD2. Trimming took 4 bases from V and 2 from J; bases not matched to a gene: 8. The CDR3 is 17 residues long. From germline, CDR1 is SGHDT and CDR2 YYEEEE. The CDR3 coding sequence is TGTGCCAGCAGCCGCCGTACTAGCGGGAGGAACACAGATACGCAGTATTTT. It yields the protein CASSRRTSGRNTDTQYF.

In its sample, this clonotype was seen many times. For the CDR3, the DNA is TGCAGCGTTACAGGGACTCCATATGGCTACACCTTC. Translation: CSVTGTPYGYTF. The V and J genes are TRBV29-1 and TRBJ1-2; D may be TRBD1 (6 bases). CDR3 size: 12 residues. Looked up from germline, CDR1 is SQVTM and CDR2 is ANQGSEA. V was pared by 5 bases and J by 5 bases, with 12 bases between. The full variable domain, with the rest looked up from reference TRBV29-1 and TRBJ1-2, is SAVISQKPSRDICQRGTSLTIQCQVDSQVTMMFWYRQQPGQSLTLIATANQGSEATYESGFVIDKFPISRPNLTFSTLTVSNMSPEDSSIYLCSVTGTPYGYTFGSGTRLTVV.

V is TRBV2 and J is TRBJ1-5, with 7 positions matching TRBD1. CDR1 is SNHLY, CDR2 FYNNEI, per germline. V was clipped by 8 bases and J by 5 bases; unmatched bases: 15. This CDR3 spans 16 amino acids. DNA for the CDR3: TGTGCCAGCTGTAAGGGTCCCGGGACAGCGGATCAGCCCCAGCATTTT. It codes for CASCKGPGTADQPQHF.

This clonotype was picked up many times. The chain is built from TRBV21-1 and TRBJ2-2; TRBD1, the table's D call, was not compared with the DNA. TRBV21-1 is termed a pseudogene. This CDR3 region has 17 residues. Here the CDR3 DNA reads TGTGCCAGCACCAAAAAAGGGACCCCGTCAGCCACCGGGGAGCTGTTTTTT. Amino acid sequence: CASTKKGTPSATGELFF.

This clonotype was found a few times. The V call is TRBV7-8, the J call TRBJ1-1; unclear D gene. Trimming removed 5 bases at V and 7 bases at J, with 11 bases between. The CDR3 covers 12 residues. In germline, CDR1 is SGHVS, CDR2 FQNEAQ. The CDR3 bases are TGTGCCAGCAGCCGAAGGGCTTATGAAGCTTTCTTT. Translation: CASSRRAYEAFF.

V and J are TRBV7-9 and TRBJ2-2, with D possibly being TRBD2 (5 bases). Looked up from germline, CDR1 is SEHNR and CDR2 is FQNEAQ (reference sequence). The V gene lost 5 bases and the J gene lost 7 bases, with 20 bases spanning the gap. This CDR3 spans 16 amino acids. Here the CDR3 reads CASSPFTREPRGELFF. In DNA, the CDR3 is TGTGCCAGCAGCCCGTTCACTAGGGAACCGCGCGGGGAGCTGTTTTTT.

This clonotype came up a few times. The chain joins TRBV13 to TRBJ2-3; 7 nucleotides align to TRBD2. J lost 6 bases, V lost 5 bases, and 8 bases had no gene match. This CDR3 has 14 amino acids. Germline CDR1 is PRHDT and CDR2 is FYEKMQ (reference sequence). The CDR3 reads CASSPGLGRDTQYF. CDR3 in DNA: TGTGCCAGCAGCCCTGGACTAGGGCGCGATACGCAGTATTTT.

This clonotype was counted at least ten times. The chain recombines TRBV12-3 or TRBV12-4 with TRBJ1-4, with D uncertain. Trimming cost V 3 bases and J 4 bases, with 9 bases left between them. The CDR3 consists of 14 residues. The CDR3 loop reads CASSFRGGNEKLFF. CDR3 DNA: TGTGCCAGCAGTTTCCGGGGAGGTAATGAAAAACTGTTTTTT.

V gene TRBV7-2 combines with J gene TRBJ2-3; the match to TRBD1 covers 9 bases. From germline, CDR1 is SGHTA and CDR2 FQGNSA. This CDR3 contains 13 residues. Trimming cost V 8 bases and J 4 bases; bases outside gene matches: 4. This CDR3 reads CASQGQGADTQYF. In DNA, the CDR3 is TGTGCCAGCCAGGGACAGGGTGCAGATACGCAGTATTTT.

This clonotype appeared many times. The chain joins TRBV12-3 or TRBV12-4 to TRBJ1-4, with D possibly being TRBD1 (6 bases). The CDR3 totals 14 residues. Between the trimmed V and J ends, which lost 5 bases and 4 bases, there was a span of 11 bases. The CDR3 bases are TGTGCCAGCAGTCCCAGGGGAGGTAATGAAAAACTGTTTTTT. This encodes CASSPRGGNEKLFF.

This clonotype came up many times. The V gene is TRBV28, the J gene TRBJ1-2; D not certain. CDR1 is MDHEN, CDR2 SYDVKM, per germline. The V gene lost 6 bases and the J gene lost 4 bases, with 6 bases spanning the gap. The CDR3 is 11 amino acids. The CDR3 is CASREGYGYTF. The CDR3 bases are TGTGCCAGCAGGGAAGGCTATGGCTACACCTTC.

The CDR3 nucleotides are TGTGCCAGCAGTTACGATAGCGGGAGTCTCCAGTACGTC. Protein: CASSYDSGSLQYV. The chain employs TRBV6-5 and TRBJ2-7; TRBD2 matches 9 bases. The germline V gene encodes CDR1 MNHEY and CDR2 SVGAGI. The CDR3 has 13 residues. V was clipped by 2 bases and J by 10 bases; unmatched bases: 6.

This clonotype was picked up a small number of times. This chain connects TRBV6-1 to TRBJ1-1, with TRBD1 as a possible D gene (6 bases). Per germline, CDR1 MNHNS and CDR2 SASEGT. The CDR3 is 14 residues long. The V and J ends lost 1 base and 6 bases respectively, with 12 bases between them. The CDR3 region has the DNA TGTGCCAGCAGTGAAGGTCCGGGGGGCGCTGAAGCTTTCTTT. This encodes CASSEGPGGAEAFF.

This clonotype was counted a few times. The chain has TRBV11-1 and TRBJ2-4; either TRBD1 or TRBD2 may fit D (5 bases each). This CDR3 is 13 amino acids long. Germline V CDR1 and CDR2: SGHAT, FQDESV (reference sequence). The V gene lost 2 bases and the J gene lost 6 bases, with 8 bases spanning the gap. In nucleotides, the CDR3 is TGTGCCAGCAGCTTATCGGGACCAAACATTCAGTACTTC. It codes for CASSLSGPNIQYF.

This clonotype appeared many times. The V and J genes are TRBV2 and TRBJ2-7; tentative D call: TRBD2 (5 bases). Trimming cost V 1 base and J 2 bases, with 18 bases left between them. CDR3 length: 17 residues. Germline assignment: CDR1 SNHLY and CDR2 FYNNEI. The CDR3 here is CASSEGLAGLTTYEQYF. The CDR3 nucleotides are TGTGCCAGCAGTGAAGGTCTAGCCGGGCTAACAACCTACGAGCAGTACTTC.

This clonotype was seen more than once but under ten times. The J gene is TRBJ1-5, the V gene TRBV19; the D gene is possibly TRBD1 (6 bases). V lost 5 bases and J lost 8, with 13 bases in between. The germline CDR1 and CDR2 sequences are LNHDA and SQIVND (reference sequence). The CDR3 is 13 residues long. CDR3 coding DNA: TGTGCCAGTAGTCGCGGGGGGCGAGAGCCCCAGCATTTT. It specifies CASSRGGREPQHF.

The table lists this clonotype with a few counts. The chain has TRBV5-1 and TRBJ2-7; 8 bases match TRBD2. With V trimmed by 4 bases and J by 3 bases, 12 bases remained unmatched. There are 16 residues in the CDR3. The V gene's germline CDR1 is SGHRS and CDR2 YFSETQ. This chain's CDR3 is CASSPTVNSGNYEQYV. The DNA for the CDR3 is TGCGCCAGCAGCCCTACAGTAAATAGCGGGAACTACGAGCAGTACGTC.

This clonotype occurred many times. The chain is built from TRBV5-1 and TRBJ2-1; 10 bases align to TRBD1. After removal of 6 bases from V and 3 bases from J, the junction contained 6 bases not matched to a gene. The CDR3 loop spans 15 amino acids. Germline V gene sequence: CDR1 SGHRS, CDR2 YFSETQ. As DNA, the CDR3 is TGCGCCAGCATTTCCGGGACAGGGGACTACAATGAGCAGTTCTTC. Protein product: CASISGTGDYNEQFF. Combining the CDR3 with reference TRBV5-1 and TRBJ2-1 gives the whole variable domain KAGVTQTPRYLIKTRGQQVTLSCSPISGHRSVSWYQQTPGQGLQFLFEYFSETQRNKGNFPGRFSGRQFSNSRSEMNVSTLELGDSALYLCASISGTGDYNEQFFGPGTRLTVL.